These 11 T cell receptor beta chains were sequenced from one sample in a study of tumor-infiltrating lymphocytes in primary liver carcinoma. The template, roughly 0.45 ug total RNA, yielded TCR beta cDNA made with a constant-region primer. Construction of TCR beta libraries relied on three successive nested multiplex PCR rounds employing slightly modified ARM-PCR. With TRBV1-TRBV30 forward primers and a C-beta reverse primer, the first two PCR rounds were run for 10 to 11 cycles each. MiXCR, run by TCRdb on the multiplex PCR reads, gives a single entry per CDR3 protein. The profile shows around 50,000 distinct CDR3 sequences, about 68% of them singletons. Co-extraction of RNA and DNA was performed on about 19-33 mg of unsorted bulk tissue. Sequencing used liver tumor tissue from sampling region 3. The subset here: tumor region T3, left-lateral pole. These receptors came from a man aged 35 to 55 with primary liver carcinoma and hepatitis B virus infection.

This clonotype was seen only a few times. This may stem from a read error, because a much larger clone lies one nucleotide away. V is TRBV28 and J is TRBJ2-1, with D maybe TRBD1 (5 bases). CDR1 is MDHEN and CDR2 is SYDVKM in the germline V gene. This CDR3 contains 14 residues. The chain's CDR3 is CPSSFFTGMSEQFF. Written as DNA, the CDR3 is TGTCCCAGCAGTTTTTTTACAGGCATGAGTGAGCAGTTCTTC.

Of note for this clonotype: No conserved phenylalanine or tryptophan is present at the end of the CDR3, so a read error is the likely explanation. The chain joins TRBV9 to TRBJ2-7, with 9 bases lining up with TRBD2. CDR3 length equals 15 residues. V gave up 4 bases and J gave up 0 bases; unmatched junction bases: 5. CDR1 is SGDLS, CDR2 YYNGEE, per germline. The CDR3 DNA follows: TGTGCCAGCAGCCCCTCTAGCGGGGTCTCCTACGAGCAGTACTCC. Encoded protein: CASSPSSGVSYEQYS.

Note on this clonotype: The junction and the germline gene differ at one end; a read error may be behind it. The V gene is TRBV6-2 or TRBV6-3, the J gene TRBJ1-5, with no clear D. The length of the CDR3 is 16 residues. The V gene's germline CDR1 is MNHEY and CDR2 SVGEGT. CDR3 nucleotides: TGTGCCAGCAGCCTAAACCTCGGGAGTAGCGATCAGCCCCCGCATTTT. Translation: CASSLNLGSSDQPPHF.

The CDR3 DNA sequence: TGCAGTGCTAGCAGGGTAGCGGGAAAAGAGACCCAGTACTTC. Its protein is CSASRVAGKETQYF. The chain joins TRBV20-1 to TRBJ2-5; 8 positions match TRBD2. The CDR3 is 14 amino acids. Germline-derived CDR1 and CDR2 are DFQATT and SNEGSKA (reference sequence). The junction had 6 bases not matched to a gene; V was cut back by 3 bases and J by 3 bases.

This clonotype was seen only once. This clone may be a read error of a much larger clone one base away. V is TRBV19 and J is TRBJ1-1, with 9 bases lining up with TRBD1. This CDR3 has 16 amino acids. The germline CDR1 and CDR2 sequences are LNHDA and SQIVND (reference sequence). V dropped 5 bases and J dropped 1; count of bases not matched to a gene: 8. CDR3 in amino acids: CASSFLWGQGNTEAFF. CDR3 nucleotides: TGTGCCAGTAGTTTTCTGTGGGGACAGGGGAACACTGAAGCTTTCTTT. Filled out from reference TRBV19 and TRBJ1-1, the complete variable domain reads DGGITQSPKYLFRKEGQNVTLSCEQNLNHDAMYWYRQDPGQGLRLIYYSQIVNDFQKGDIAEGYSVSREKKESFPLTVTSAQKNPTAFYLCASSFLWGQGNTEAFFGQGTRLTVV.

Notes on this clonotype: Since the CDR3 does not end with the conserved phenylalanine or tryptophan, this likely comes from a read error. The genes are TRBV10-3 and TRBJ1-5; 7 bases agree with TRBD1. Germline CDR1 ENHRY, CDR2 SYGVKD. V lost 0 bases to trimming and J lost 5 bases; unmatched junction nucleotides: 4. There are 15 residues in the CDR3. DNA of the CDR3: TGTGCCATCAGTGAGTCAGAGGGGGCAGATCAGCCCCAGCATTAT. Amino acids: CAISESEGADQPQHY.

The J gene is TRBJ2-1, the V gene TRBV10-3; 8 bases are shared with TRBD2. Per germline, CDR1 ENHRY and CDR2 SYGVKD. Trimming took 0 bases from V and 9 from J; bases not matched to a gene: 10. This CDR3 region has 16 residues. CDR3 DNA: TGTGCCATCAGTGAGTCACTTCTCGGGAGGGATGTTGAGCAGTTCTTC. It codes for CAISESLLGRDVEQFF.

As concerns this clonotype: Being one base from a much bigger clone, this may be a read error. The chain is built from TRBV5-1 and TRBJ1-4; maybe TRBD1 (5 bases). CDR1 SGHRS and CDR2 YFSETQ come from the germline V gene. This CDR3 is built from 14 residues. CDR3 sequence reads: CTSSLGQGREKLFF. For the CDR3, the DNA is TGCACCAGCAGCTTGGGGCAGGGTAGAGAAAAACTGTTTTTT.

Remarks on this clonotype: The junction differs from germline at one of its ends, possibly a read error. CDR3 protein: CVSSSGGSYEQYF. CDR3 DNA: TGTGTCAGCAGCTCTGGAGGGTCCTATGAGCAGTACTTC. The chain is built from TRBV13 and TRBJ2-7; TRBD2 might be the D (6 bases). CDR3 length: 13 amino acids. Germline-derived CDR1 and CDR2 are PRHDT and FYEKMQ (reference sequence).

This sequence joins TRBV18 and TRBJ1-3; tentative D call: TRBD1 (6 bases). The CDR3 contains 14 residues. The V gene's germline CDR1 is KGHSH and CDR2 LQKENI. V dropped 8 bases and J dropped 0 bases, with 11 bases sitting between them. The CDR3 spells CASTTGLSGNTIYF. The CDR3 coding sequence is TGTGCCAGCACGACAGGTCTCTCTGGAAACACCATATATTTT.

This clonotype has a count of ten or more. Germline and junction disagree at one end, which may indicate a read error. The gene calls are TRBV11-3 and TRBJ1-1; D is ambiguous. Germline CDR1 reads SGHNT; CDR2 reads YENEEA. The CDR3 has 13 residues. This CDR3 reads CAGSLVANTEAFF. In DNA, the CDR3 is TGTGCCGGCAGCTTAGTAGCGAACACTGAAGCTTTCTTT.